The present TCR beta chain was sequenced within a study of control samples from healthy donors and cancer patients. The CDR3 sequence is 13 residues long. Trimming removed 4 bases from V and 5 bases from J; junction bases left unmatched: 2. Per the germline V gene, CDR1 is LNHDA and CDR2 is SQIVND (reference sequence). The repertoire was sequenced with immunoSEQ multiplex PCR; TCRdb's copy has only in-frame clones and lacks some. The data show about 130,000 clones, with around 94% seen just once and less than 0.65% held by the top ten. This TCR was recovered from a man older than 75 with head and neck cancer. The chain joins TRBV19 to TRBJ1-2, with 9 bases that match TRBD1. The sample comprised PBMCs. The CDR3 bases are TGTGCCAGTAGTACCGACAGGGGGTATGGCTACACCTTC. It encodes CASSTDRGYGYTF.